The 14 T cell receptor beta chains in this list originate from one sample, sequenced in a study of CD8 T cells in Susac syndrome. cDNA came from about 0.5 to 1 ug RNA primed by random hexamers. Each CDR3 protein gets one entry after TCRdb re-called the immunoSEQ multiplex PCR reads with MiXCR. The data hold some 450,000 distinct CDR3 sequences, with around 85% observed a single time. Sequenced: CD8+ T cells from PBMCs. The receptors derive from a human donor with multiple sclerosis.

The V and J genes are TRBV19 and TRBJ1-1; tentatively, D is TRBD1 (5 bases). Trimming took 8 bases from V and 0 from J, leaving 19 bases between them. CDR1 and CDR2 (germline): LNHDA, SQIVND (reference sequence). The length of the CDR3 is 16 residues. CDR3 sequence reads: CASWDNWGLMNTEAFF. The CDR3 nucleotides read TGTGCCAGTTGGGATAATTGGGGCCTCATGAACACTGAAGCTTTCTTT.

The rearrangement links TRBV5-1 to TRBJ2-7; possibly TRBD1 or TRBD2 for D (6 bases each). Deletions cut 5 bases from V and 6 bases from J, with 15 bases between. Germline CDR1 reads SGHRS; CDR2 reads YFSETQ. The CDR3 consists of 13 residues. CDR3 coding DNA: TGCGCCAGCAGTCCCCCGGGGGCAGCCGAGCAGTACTTC. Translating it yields CASSPPGAAEQYF.

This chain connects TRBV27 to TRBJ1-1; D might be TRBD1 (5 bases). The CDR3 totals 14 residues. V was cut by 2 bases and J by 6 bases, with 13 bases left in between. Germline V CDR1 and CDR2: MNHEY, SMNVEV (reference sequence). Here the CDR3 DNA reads TGTGCCAGCAGTTTAAGCAGGGCCCAGCCTGAAGCTTTCTTT. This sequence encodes CASSLSRAQPEAFF.

The CDR3 region has the DNA TGCGCCAGCAGCCTCCGAAGGGATGGGGCAGGTCAGCCCCAGCATTTT. It is translated as CASSLRRDGAGQPQHF. The genes are TRBV4-1 and TRBJ1-5; D possibly corresponds to TRBD1 (5 bases). The V end was cut by 4 bases, the J end by 6 bases, with 19 bases between. CDR3 length: 16 amino acids. From germline, CDR1 is MGHRA and CDR2 YSYEKL.

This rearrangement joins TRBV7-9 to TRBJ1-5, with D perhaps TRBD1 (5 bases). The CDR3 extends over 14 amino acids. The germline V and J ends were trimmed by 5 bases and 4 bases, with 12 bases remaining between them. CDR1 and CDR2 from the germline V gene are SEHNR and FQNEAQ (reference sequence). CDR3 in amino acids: CASSRSDSNQPQHF. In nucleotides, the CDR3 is TGTGCCAGCAGCCGGTCCGACAGTAATCAGCCCCAGCATTTT.

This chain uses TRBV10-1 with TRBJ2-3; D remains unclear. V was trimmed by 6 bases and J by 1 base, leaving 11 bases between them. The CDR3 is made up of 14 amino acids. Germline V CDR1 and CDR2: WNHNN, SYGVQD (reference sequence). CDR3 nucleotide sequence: TGCGCCAGCAGCACACCGGACCGCACAGATACGCAGTATTTT. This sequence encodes CASSTPDRTDTQYF.

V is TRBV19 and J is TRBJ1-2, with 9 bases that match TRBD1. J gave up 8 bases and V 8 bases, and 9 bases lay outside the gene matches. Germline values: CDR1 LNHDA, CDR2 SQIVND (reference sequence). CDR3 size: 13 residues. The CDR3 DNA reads TGTGCCAGTGTACAGGGGGCCCATGAGGGCTACACCTTC. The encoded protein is CASVQGAHEGYTF.

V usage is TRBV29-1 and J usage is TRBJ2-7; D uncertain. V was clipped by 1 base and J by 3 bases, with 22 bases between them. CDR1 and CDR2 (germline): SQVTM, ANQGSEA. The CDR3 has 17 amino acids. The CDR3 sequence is CSVEGVRRSNGLYEQYF. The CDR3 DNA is TGCAGCGTTGAAGGCGTCAGGAGATCCAACGGCCTCTACGAGCAGTACTTC.

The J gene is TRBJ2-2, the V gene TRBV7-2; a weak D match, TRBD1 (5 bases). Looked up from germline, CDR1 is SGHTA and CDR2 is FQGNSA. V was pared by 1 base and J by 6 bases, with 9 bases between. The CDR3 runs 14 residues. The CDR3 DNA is TGTGCCAGCAGCTTAGGGGGCTGGGCCGGGGAGCTGTTTTTT. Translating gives CASSLGGWAGELFF.

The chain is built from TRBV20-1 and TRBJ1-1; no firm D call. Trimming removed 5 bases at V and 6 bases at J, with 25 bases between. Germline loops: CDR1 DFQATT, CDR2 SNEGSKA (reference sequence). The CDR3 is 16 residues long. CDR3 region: CSAAPKGRSDAAEAFF. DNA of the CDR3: TGCAGTGCTGCCCCTAAAGGACGGAGTGACGCTGCTGAAGCTTTCTTT.

CDR3 protein: CAWGGVTHEQYF. The CDR3 bases are TGTGCCTGGGGGGGGGTTACCCACGAGCAGTACTTC. The rearrangement uses TRBV30 and TRBJ2-7, with 7 bases identical to TRBD2. CDR3 length equals 12 residues. The trim removed 5 bases at V and 5 bases at J, leaving 6 bases unmatched. CDR1 and CDR2 (germline): GTSNPN, SVGIG (reference sequence).

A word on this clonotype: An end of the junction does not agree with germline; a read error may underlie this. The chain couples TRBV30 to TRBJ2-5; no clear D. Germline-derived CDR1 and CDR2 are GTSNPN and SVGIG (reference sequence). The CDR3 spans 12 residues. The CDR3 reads CAWNDHQGTQYF. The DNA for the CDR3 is TGTGCCTGGAACGACCACCAAGGGACCCAGTACTTC. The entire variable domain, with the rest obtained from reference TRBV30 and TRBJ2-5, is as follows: SQTIHQWPATLVQPVGSPLSLECTVEGTSNPNLYWYRQAAGRGLQLLFYSVGIGQISSEVPQNLSASRPQDRQFILSSKKLLLSDSGFYLCAWNDHQGTQYFGPGTRLLVL.

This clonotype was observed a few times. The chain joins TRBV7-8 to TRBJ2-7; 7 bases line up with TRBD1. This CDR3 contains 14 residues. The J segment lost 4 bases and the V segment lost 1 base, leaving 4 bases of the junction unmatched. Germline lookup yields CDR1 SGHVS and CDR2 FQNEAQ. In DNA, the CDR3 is TGTGCCAGCAGCTTAGAGGGGGCTCCATACGAGCAGTACTTC. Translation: CASSLEGAPYEQYF.

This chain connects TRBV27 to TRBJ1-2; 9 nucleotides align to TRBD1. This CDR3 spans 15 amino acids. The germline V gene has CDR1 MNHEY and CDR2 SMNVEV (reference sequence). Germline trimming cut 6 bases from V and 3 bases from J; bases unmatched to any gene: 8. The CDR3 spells CASSPGQGLYYGYTF. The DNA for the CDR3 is TGTGCCAGCAGCCCGGGACAGGGCCTTTACTATGGCTACACCTTC.